Listed here are 2 T cell receptor beta chains from one sample, sequenced in a study of T cells of healthy individuals. TCRdb fed the 5' RACE reads into MiXCR, producing one record per CDR3 protein. Among about 63,000 distinct CDR3 sequences listed, roughly 16% were seen once. The receptors come from a human donor in good health.

This clonotype was seen many times. The rearrangement links TRBV5-4 to TRBJ1-3; 8 bases are shared with TRBD1. The CDR3 consists of 14 residues. Germline CDR1 is SGHNT and CDR2 is YYREEE (reference sequence). V lost 2 bases and J lost 2; bases outside the gene matches: 0. The CDR3 loop reads CASSLQGAGNTIYF. As DNA, the CDR3 is TGTGCCAGCAGCTTACAGGGGGCTGGAAACACCATATATTTT. The whole variable domain, remainder taken from reference TRBV5-4 and TRBJ1-3, is ETGVTQSPTHLIKTRGQQVTLRCSSQSGHNTVSWYQQALGQGPQFIFQYYREEENGRGNFPPRFSGLQFPNYSSELNVNALELDDSALYLCASSLQGAGNTIYFGEGSWLTVV.

In its sample, this clonotype was seen a few times. The chain uses TRBV3-1 and TRBJ2-7, with D possibly called TRBD1 or TRBD2 (5 bases each). Germline-derived CDR1 and CDR2 are LGHDT and YNNKEL (reference sequence). CDR3 length: 14 amino acids. Trimming left V 0 bases short and J 0 bases short, with 6 bases between. The CDR3 region has the DNA TGTGCCAGCAGCCAAGATGGGACCTCCTACGAGCAGTACTTC. Its protein product is CASSQDGTSYEQYF.